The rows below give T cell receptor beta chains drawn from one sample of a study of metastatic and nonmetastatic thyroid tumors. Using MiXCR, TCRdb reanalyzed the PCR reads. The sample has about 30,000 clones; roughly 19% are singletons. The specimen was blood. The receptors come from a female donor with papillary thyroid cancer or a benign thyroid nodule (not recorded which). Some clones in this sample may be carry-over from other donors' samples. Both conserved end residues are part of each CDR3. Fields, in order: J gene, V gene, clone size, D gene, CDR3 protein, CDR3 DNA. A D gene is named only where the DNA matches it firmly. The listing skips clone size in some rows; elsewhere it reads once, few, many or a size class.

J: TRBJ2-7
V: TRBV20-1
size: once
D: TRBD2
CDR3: CSARDRAGGRPYEQYF
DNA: TGCAGTGCTAGAGATCGTGCGGGAGGGAGACCCTACGAGCAGTACTTC

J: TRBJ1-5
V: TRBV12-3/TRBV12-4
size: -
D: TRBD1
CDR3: CASSQGARQPQHF
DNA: TGTGCCAGCAGTCAGGGGGCGCGGCAGCCCCAGCATTTT

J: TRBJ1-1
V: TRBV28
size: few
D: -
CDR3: CASGRGWGEAFF
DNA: TGTGCCAGCGGAAGGGGTTGGGGTGAAGCTTTCTTT

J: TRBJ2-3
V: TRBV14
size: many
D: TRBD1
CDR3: CASSQDLGQGTDTQYF
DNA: TGTGCCAGCAGCCAAGACCTAGGACAGGGCACAGATACGCAGTATTTT

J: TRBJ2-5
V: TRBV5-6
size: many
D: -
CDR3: CASTEIGAETQYF
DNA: TGTGCCAGCACAGAGATCGGGGCGGAGACCCAGTACTTC

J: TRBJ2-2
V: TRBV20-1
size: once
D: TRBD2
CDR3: CSASKVAGGTGELFF
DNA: TGCAGTGCTAGTAAAGTAGCGGGAGGCACCGGGGAGCTGTTTTTT

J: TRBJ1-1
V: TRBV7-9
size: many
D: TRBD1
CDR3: CASSHRQGVPEAFF
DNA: TGTGCCAGCAGCCACCGACAGGGGGTACCCGAAGCTTTCTTT

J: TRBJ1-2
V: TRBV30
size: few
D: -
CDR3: CAWSPRGGYTF
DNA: TGTGCCTGGAGCCCGAGGGGTGGCTACACCTTC

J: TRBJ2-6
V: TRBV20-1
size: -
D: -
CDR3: CSATSPGANVLTF
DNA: TGCAGTGCAACCTCCCCTGGGGCCAACGTCCTGACTTTC

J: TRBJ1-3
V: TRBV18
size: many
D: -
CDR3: CASSPGHHRSGNTIYF
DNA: TGTGCCAGCTCACCGGGACACCATCGCTCTGGAAACACCATATATTTT

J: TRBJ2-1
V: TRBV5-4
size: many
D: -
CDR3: CASSLYGADNEQFF
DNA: TGTGCCAGCAGCTTGTACGGGGCGGACAATGAGCAGTTCTTC

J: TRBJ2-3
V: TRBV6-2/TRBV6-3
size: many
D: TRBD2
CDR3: CASSGLAGGLTDTQYF
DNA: TGTGCCAGCAGCGGACTAGCGGGAGGGTTGACAGATACGCAGTATTTT

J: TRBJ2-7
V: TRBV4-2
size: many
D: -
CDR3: CASSQDRAMREQYF
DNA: TGTGCCAGCAGCCAAGATCGCGCGATGCGCGAGCAGTACTTC

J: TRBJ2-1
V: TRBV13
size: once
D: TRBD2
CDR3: CASSGGGAYNEQFF
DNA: TGTGCCAGCTCCGGGGGAGGGGCCTACAATGAGCAGTTCTTC

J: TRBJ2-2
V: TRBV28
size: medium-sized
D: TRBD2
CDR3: CASSVPGLAGENTGELFF
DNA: TGTGCCAGCAGCGTCCCGGGACTAGCGGGAGAGAACACCGGGGAGCTGTTTTTT

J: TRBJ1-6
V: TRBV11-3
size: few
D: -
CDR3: CASSLGPTNSPLHF
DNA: TGTGCCAGCAGCTTGGGACCGACTAATTCACCCCTCCACTTT